This entry describes one T cell receptor beta chain. Antigen: not known. Here immunoSEQ multiplex PCR was the method, and the copy in TCRdb shows in-frame clones only, minus some. The table lists around 110,000 clones, approximately 94% of them singletons. This sample is part of a study of siplizumab effects on memory and regulatory T cells. Study-level results: Under siplizumab, an average around 64% of mappable alloreactive CD4+ clones were Treg-derived, compared with 26.9% in controls. Confirmation was lacking for the suppressive function of proliferating Tregs derived from siplizumab cultures. There were only a minor fraction of alloreactive clones that mapped to unstimulated subsets.

The TCR comes from a human donor in good health. Input material: non-Treg CD4+ T cells sorted from blood.

CDR3 region: CASSTGLAGGPRLETQYF. The CDR3, as DNA: TGCGCCAGCAGCACGGGACTAGCGGGGGGGCCCAGGTTGGAGACCCAGTACTTC. The genes are TRBV5-1 and TRBJ2-5; 16 bases fit TRBD2. The CDR3 length is 18 residues. Germline assignment: CDR1 SGHRS and CDR2 YFSETQ. The junction had 11 bases not matched to a gene; V was cut back by 4 bases and J by 5 bases.